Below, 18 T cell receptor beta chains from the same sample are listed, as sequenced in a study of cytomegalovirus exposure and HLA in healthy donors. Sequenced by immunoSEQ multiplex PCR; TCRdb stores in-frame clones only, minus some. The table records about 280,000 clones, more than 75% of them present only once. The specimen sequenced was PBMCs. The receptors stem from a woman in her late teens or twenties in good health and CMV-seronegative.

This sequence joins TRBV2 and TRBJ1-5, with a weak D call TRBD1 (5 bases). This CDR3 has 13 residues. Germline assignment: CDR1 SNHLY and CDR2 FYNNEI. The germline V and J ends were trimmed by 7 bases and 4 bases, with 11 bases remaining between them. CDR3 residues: CASKTETNQPQHF. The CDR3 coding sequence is TGTGCCAGCAAGACAGAAACAAATCAGCCCCAGCATTTT. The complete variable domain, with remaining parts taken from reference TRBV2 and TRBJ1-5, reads EPEVTQTPSHQVTQMGQEVILRCVPISNHLYFYWYRQILGQKVEFLVSFYNNEISEKSEIFDDQFSVERPDGSNFTLKIRSTKLEDSAMYFCASKTETNQPQHFGDGTRLSIL.

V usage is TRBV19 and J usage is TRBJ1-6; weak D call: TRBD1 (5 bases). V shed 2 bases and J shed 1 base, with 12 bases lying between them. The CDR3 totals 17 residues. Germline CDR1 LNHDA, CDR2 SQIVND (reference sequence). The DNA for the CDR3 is TGTGCCAGTAGTATATTTTTCAGGGCATCCTATAATTCACCCCTCCACTTT. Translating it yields CASSIFFRASYNSPLHF. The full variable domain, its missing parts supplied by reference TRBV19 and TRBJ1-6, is DGGITQSPKYLFRKEGQNVTLSCEQNLNHDAMYWYRQDPGQGLRLIYYSQIVNDFQKGDIAEGYSVSREKKESFPLTVTSAQKNPTAFYLCASSIFFRASYNSPLHFGNGTRLTVT.

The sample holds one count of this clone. CDR3 loop: CASSPRTEDRGVLDGYTF. The CDR3 nucleotides are TGTGCCAGCAGCCCCAGAACCGAGGACAGGGGTGTTTTGGATGGCTACACCTTC. The chain uses TRBV16 and TRBJ1-2; TRBD1 aligns across 9 bases. The length of the CDR3 is 18 residues. The J segment lost 6 bases and the V segment lost 4 bases, leaving 18 bases of the junction unmatched. The germline V gene has CDR1 KGHSY and CDR2 FQNENV. Full variable domain (rest looked up from reference TRBV16 and TRBJ1-2): GEEVAQTPKHLVRGEGQKAKLYCAPIKGHSYVFWYQQVLKNEFKFLISFQNENVFDETGMPKERFSAKCLPNSPCSLEIQATKLEDSAVYFCASSPRTEDRGVLDGYTFGSGTRLTVV.

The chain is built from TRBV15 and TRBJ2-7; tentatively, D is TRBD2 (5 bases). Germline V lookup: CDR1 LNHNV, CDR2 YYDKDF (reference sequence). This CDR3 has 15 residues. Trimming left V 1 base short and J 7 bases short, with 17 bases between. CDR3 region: CATSRVLSDSAEQYF. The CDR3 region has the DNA TGTGCCACCAGCAGAGTTTTGTCGGACTCCGCGGAGCAGTACTTC.

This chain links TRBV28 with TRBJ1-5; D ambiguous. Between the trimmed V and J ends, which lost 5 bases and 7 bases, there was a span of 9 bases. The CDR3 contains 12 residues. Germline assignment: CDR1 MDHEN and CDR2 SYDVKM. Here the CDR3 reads CASSPNSQPQHF. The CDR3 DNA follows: TGTGCCAGCAGTCCCAACTCGCAGCCCCAGCATTTT.

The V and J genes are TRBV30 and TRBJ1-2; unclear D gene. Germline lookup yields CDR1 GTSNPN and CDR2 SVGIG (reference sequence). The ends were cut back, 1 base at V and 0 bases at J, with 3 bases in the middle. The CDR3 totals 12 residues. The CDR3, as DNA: TGTGCCTGGAGTGGCGCTAACTATGGCTACACCTTC. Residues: CAWSGANYGYTF.

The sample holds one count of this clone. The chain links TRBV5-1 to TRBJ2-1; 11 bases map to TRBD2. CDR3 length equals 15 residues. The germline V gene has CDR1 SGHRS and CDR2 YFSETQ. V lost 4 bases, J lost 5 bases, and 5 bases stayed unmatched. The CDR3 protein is CASSVGTSGHNEQFF. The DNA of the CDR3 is TGCGCCAGCAGCGTCGGGACTAGCGGACACAATGAGCAGTTCTTC. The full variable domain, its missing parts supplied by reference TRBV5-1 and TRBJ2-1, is KAGVTQTPRYLIKTRGQQVTLSCSPISGHRSVSWYQQTPGQGLQFLFEYFSETQRNKGNFPGRFSGRQFSNSRSEMNVSTLELGDSALYLCASSVGTSGHNEQFFGPGTRLTVL.

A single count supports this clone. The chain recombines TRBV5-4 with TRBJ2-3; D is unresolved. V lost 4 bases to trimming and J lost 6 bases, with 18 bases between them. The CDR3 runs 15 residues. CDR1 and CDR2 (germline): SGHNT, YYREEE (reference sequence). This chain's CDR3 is CASSLPGIAADTQYF. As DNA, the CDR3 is TGTGCCAGCAGCCTCCCCGGTATAGCAGCGGATACGCAGTATTTT.

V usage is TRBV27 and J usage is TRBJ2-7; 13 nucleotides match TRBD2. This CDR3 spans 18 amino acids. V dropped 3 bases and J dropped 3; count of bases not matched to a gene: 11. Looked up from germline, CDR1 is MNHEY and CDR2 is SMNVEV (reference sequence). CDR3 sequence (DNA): TGTGCCAGCAGTTTGAACCGACGCGGACTAGCGGGAGACTACGAGCAGTACTTC. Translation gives CASSLNRRGLAGDYEQYF.

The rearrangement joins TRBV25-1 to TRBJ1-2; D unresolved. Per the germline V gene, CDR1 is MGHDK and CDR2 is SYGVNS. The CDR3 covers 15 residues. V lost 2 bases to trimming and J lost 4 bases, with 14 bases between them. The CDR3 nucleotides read TGTGCCAGCAGTGAAAGGACGGCGGGAATCTATGGCTACACCTTC. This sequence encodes CASSERTAGIYGYTF.

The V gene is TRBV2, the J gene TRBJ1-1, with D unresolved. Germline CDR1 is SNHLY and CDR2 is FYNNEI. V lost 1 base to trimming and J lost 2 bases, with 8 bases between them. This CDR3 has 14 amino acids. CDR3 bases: TGTGCCAGCAGTGAAGGTGCGGTTAACACTGAAGCTTTCTTT. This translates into CASSEGAVNTEAFF.

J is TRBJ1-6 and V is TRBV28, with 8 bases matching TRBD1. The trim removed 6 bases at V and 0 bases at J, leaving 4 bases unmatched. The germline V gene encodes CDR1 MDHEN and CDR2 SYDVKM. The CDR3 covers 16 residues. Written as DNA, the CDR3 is TGTGCCAGCAGGATGACAGGGGCCTCCTATAATTCACCCCTCCACTTT. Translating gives CASRMTGASYNSPLHF. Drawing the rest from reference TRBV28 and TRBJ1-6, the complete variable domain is DVKVTQSSRYLVKRTGEKVFLECVQDMDHENMFWYRQDPGLGLRLIYFSYDVKMKEKGDIPEGYSVSREKKERFSLILESASTNQTSMYLCASRMTGASYNSPLHFGNGTRLTVT.

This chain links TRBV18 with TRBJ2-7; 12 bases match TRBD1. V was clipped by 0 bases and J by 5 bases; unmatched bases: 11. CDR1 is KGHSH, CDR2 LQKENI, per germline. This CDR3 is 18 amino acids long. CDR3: CASSPPGTGGNIPNEQYF. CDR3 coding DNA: TGTGCCAGCTCACCACCAGGGACAGGGGGCAACATCCCTAACGAGCAGTACTTC. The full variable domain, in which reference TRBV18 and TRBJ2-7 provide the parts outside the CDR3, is NAGVMQNPRHLVRRRGQEARLRCSPMKGHSHVYWYRQLPEEGLKFMVYLQKENIIDESGMPKERFSAEFPKEGPSILRIQQVVRGDSAAYFCASSPPGTGGNIPNEQYFGPGTRLTVT.

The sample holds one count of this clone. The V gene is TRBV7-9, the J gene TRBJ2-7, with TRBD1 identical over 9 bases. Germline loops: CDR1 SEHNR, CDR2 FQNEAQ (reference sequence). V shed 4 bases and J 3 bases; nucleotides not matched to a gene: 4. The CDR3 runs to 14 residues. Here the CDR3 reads CASSWGQGYYEQYF. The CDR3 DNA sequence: TGTGCCAGCAGCTGGGGACAGGGTTACTACGAGCAGTACTTC.

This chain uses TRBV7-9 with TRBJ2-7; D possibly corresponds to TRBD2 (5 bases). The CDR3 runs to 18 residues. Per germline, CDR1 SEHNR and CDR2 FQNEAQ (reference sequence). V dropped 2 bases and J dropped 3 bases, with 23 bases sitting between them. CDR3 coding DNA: TGTGCCAGCAGCTTATTTGTTGTGTTGGCGGGTTCGGGCTACGAGCAGTACTTC. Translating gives CASSLFVVLAGSGYEQYF.

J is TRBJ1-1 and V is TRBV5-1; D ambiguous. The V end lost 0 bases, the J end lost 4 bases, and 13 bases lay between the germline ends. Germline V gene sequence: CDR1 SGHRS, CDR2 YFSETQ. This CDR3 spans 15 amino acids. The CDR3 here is CASSLAKAAPTEAFF. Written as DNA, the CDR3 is TGCGCCAGCAGCTTGGCCAAAGCGGCGCCCACTGAAGCTTTCTTT.

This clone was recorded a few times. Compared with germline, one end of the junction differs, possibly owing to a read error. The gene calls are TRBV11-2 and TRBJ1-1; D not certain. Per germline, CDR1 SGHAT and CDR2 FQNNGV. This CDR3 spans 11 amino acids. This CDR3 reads CASSPPGEGDF. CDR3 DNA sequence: TGTGCCAGCAGCCCACCTGGGGAGGGTGACTTT.

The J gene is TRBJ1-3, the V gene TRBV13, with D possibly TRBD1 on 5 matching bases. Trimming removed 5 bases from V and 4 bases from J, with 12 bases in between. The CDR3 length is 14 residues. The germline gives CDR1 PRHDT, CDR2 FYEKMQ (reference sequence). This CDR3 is CASSRPGQGNTIYF. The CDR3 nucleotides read TGTGCCAGCAGCAGACCAGGGCAGGGAAACACCATATATTTT.